These 21 T cell receptor beta chains were all obtained from the same sample, sequenced in a study of shared clonotypes between healthy human individuals (dated by TCRdb to 2019 to 2021). Library construction relied on the immunoSEQ multiplex PCR assay. TCRdb holds this immuneACCESS table with in-frame rearrangements only. Some clones are missing; in checked studies, unresolved V genes explain under half, and the rest has no known cause. Across this sample there are 2 million to 2.5 million clones, with over 85% seen only once. The top ten clones comprise about 0.39% of the sample. The source material was naive CD4+ T cells from PBMCs. Taken with the paper, the label for cell subset or site translates to: CD45RA+ positively selected. These receptors were obtained from a man between 18 and 29 years old in good health. Some clones in this sample may be carry-over from other donors' samples.

J is TRBJ2-6 and V is TRBV11-3; 11 nucleotides align to TRBD2. This CDR3 comprises 17 residues. CDR1 SGHNT and CDR2 YENEEA come from the germline V gene. V lost 5 bases and J lost 4; bases outside the gene matches: 7. CDR3 DNA: TGTGCCAGCAGCCCACTAGCGGGAGCGGGAGGGGCCAACGTCCTGACTTTC. Its protein is CASSPLAGAGGANVLTF.

The rearrangement joins TRBV7-2 to TRBJ2-5, with D possibly matching TRBD1 (7 bases). Germline V lookup: CDR1 SGHTA, CDR2 FQGNSA. V was pared by 5 bases and J by 5 bases, with 15 bases between. CDR3 length: 14 amino acids. This chain's CDR3 is CASSQSQGGETQYF. DNA of the CDR3: TGTGCCAGCAGCCAGAGTCAGGGGGGCGAGACCCAGTACTTC. Full variable domain (rest looked up from reference TRBV7-2 and TRBJ2-5): GAGVSQSPSNKVTEKGKDVELRCDPISGHTALYWYRQSLGQGLEFLIYFQGNSAPDKSGLPSDRFSAERTGGSVSTLTIQRTQQEDSAVYLCASSQSQGGETQYFGPGTRLLVL.

This clone was seen just once. The chain employs TRBV4-1 and TRBJ2-2; D remains ambiguous. The CDR3 is 16 amino acids. The V gene's germline CDR1 is MGHRA and CDR2 YSYEKL. Trimming shortened V by 8 bases and J by 0 bases, and 16 bases separated the two germline ends. CDR3 sequence reads: CASRGSRQANTGELFF. DNA for the CDR3: TGCGCCAGCCGTGGTAGCCGACAAGCGAACACCGGGGAGCTGTTTTTT.

The genes are TRBV11-2 and TRBJ2-3, with 13 positions matching TRBD2. The CDR3 is 15 amino acids. Looked up from germline, CDR1 is SGHAT and CDR2 is FQNNGV. The V segment lost 7 bases and the J segment 0 bases; nucleotides outside the gene matches: 1. Here the CDR3 reads CASTLAGGSTDTQYF. CDR3 bases: TGTGCCAGCACACTAGCGGGAGGGAGCACAGATACGCAGTATTTT.

The chain joins TRBV9 to TRBJ2-1; 10 nucleotides match TRBD2. Losses at the gene ends were 3 bases for V and 5 bases for J; bases not matched to a gene: 11. The CDR3 spans 17 residues. CDR1 is SGDLS and CDR2 is YYNGEE in the germline V gene. The CDR3 nucleotides read TGTGCCAGCAGCGCACCACCTCTAGCGGGAGTACACAATGAGCAGTTCTTC. Translated: CASSAPPLAGVHNEQFF.

Notes on this clone: The identical CDR3 is also encoded by other nucleotide sequences in the sample. The chain carries TRBV7-2 and TRBJ1-2; no reliable D call. Germline-derived CDR1 and CDR2 are SGHTA and FQGNSA. V dropped 1 base and J dropped 4 bases, with 10 bases sitting between them. The CDR3 covers 14 residues. The CDR3 spells CASSLEAGPYGYTF. The DNA for the CDR3 is TGTGCCAGCAGCTTAGAGGCAGGTCCCTATGGCTACACCTTC.

This rearrangement joins TRBV29-1 to TRBJ1-2, with D hard to call. V shed 5 bases and J shed 2 bases, with 15 bases lying between them. Germline assignment: CDR1 SQVTM and CDR2 ANQGSEA. CDR3 length equals 14 residues. The CDR3 loop reads CSVSLKGGNYGYTF. The CDR3 DNA reads as TGCAGCGTTAGTTTGAAGGGCGGGAACTATGGCTACACCTTC.

In this sample, this clone turned up a few times. The genes are TRBV6-6 and TRBJ2-7, with D possibly being TRBD2 (5 bases). This CDR3 is 14 amino acids long. Trimming stripped 6 bases from V and 6 bases from J, with 18 bases between. CDR1 is MNHNY and CDR2 is SVGAGI in the germline V gene (reference sequence). CDR3 in DNA: TGTGCCAGCAGGTCCCCCGGGGAACGAAGCGAGCAGTACTTC. This translates into CASRSPGERSEQYF.

The chain links TRBV7-2 to TRBJ2-3; no clear D gene. The germline V gene encodes CDR1 SGHTA and CDR2 FQGNSA. The V gene lost 0 bases and the J gene lost 2 bases, with 15 bases spanning the gap. There are 17 residues in the CDR3. CDR3 nucleotide sequence: TGTGCCAGCAGCTTAGCACCCCCGGCGTACCTCACAGATACGCAGTATTTT. As protein: CASSLAPPAYLTDTQYF.

The chain employs TRBV7-3 and TRBJ2-1, with D possibly TRBD1 on 6 matching bases. CDR1 is SGHTA and CDR2 is FQGTGA in the germline V gene. This CDR3 comprises 13 residues. Trimming pared 8 bases from V and 9 bases from J, leaving 17 bases between. CDR3 in amino acids: CASGGQRSSEQFF. CDR3 nucleotides: TGTGCCAGCGGGGGCCAGAGAAGTAGTGAGCAGTTCTTC. Complete variable domain (other parts from reference TRBV7-3 and TRBJ2-1): GAGVSQTPSNKVTEKGKYVELRCDPISGHTALYWYRQSLGQGPEFLIYFQGTGAADDSGLPNDRFFAVRPEGSVSTLKIQRTERGDSAVYLCASGGQRSSEQFFGPGTRLTVL.

V and J are TRBV18 and TRBJ1-1; D not resolved. The germline CDR1 and CDR2 sequences are KGHSH and LQKENI. Trimming removed 4 bases from V and 0 bases from J, with 9 bases in between. This CDR3 contains 14 residues. The CDR3 bases are TGTGCCAGCTCACTAAGTTCTTTGAACACTGAAGCTTTCTTT. It translates to CASSLSSLNTEAFF.

The chain is built from TRBV2 and TRBJ2-5; TRBD1 aligns across 10 bases. Germline values: CDR1 SNHLY, CDR2 FYNNEI. This CDR3 is 14 amino acids long. The trim removed 6 bases at V and 5 bases at J, leaving 6 bases unmatched. The CDR3 DNA follows: TGTGCCAGCAGAGGGACAGGGGTCGGGGAGACCCAGTACTTC. Its protein product is CASRGTGVGETQYF.

This chain connects TRBV29-1 to TRBJ1-1, with D possibly TRBD1 on 6 matching bases. V shed 4 bases and J shed 6 bases, with 18 bases lying between them. Germline V gives CDR1 SQVTM, CDR2 ANQGSEA. This CDR3 comprises 14 residues. The CDR3 region has the DNA TGCAGCGTTGTCTGGGGGCCCGGGAGACCTGAAGCTTTCTTT. This translates into CSVVWGPGRPEAFF.

This chain connects TRBV7-2 to TRBJ1-5; 8 positions agree with TRBD1. In germline, CDR1 is SGHTA, CDR2 FQGNSA. With 5 bases clipped from V and 6 bases from J, the junction kept 9 bases outside the gene matches. The CDR3 is made up of 15 amino acids. CDR3 loop: CASSPGQGASQPQHF. The CDR3 DNA reads as TGTGCCAGCAGCCCGGGGCAGGGGGCCAGTCAGCCCCAGCATTTT.

The chain uses TRBV5-1 and TRBJ2-2; the D gene is possibly TRBD1 (6 bases). The CDR3 is 16 amino acids. Germline CDR1 reads SGHRS; CDR2 reads YFSETQ. V lost 1 base and J lost 0, with 10 bases in between. CDR3 bases: TGCGCCAGCAGCTTGAGGGGGACGCCGAACACCGGGGAGCTGTTTTTT. Residues: CASSLRGTPNTGELFF.

This clone was detected once. V is TRBV6-5 and J is TRBJ2-1, with D perhaps matching TRBD1 (6 bases). V lost 2 bases and J lost 8, with 16 bases in between. Germline values: CDR1 MNHEY, CDR2 SVGAGI. The CDR3 is 15 amino acids. In DNA, the CDR3 is TGTGCCAGCAGTTACGGCATACAGGGTCTCGATGAGCAGTTCTTC. It is translated as CASSYGIQGLDEQFF.

The chain combines TRBV7-3 with TRBJ1-1; 7 positions agree with TRBD1. Losses at the gene ends were 3 bases for V and 2 bases for J; bases not matched to a gene: 3. There are 14 residues in the CDR3. The germline gives CDR1 SGHTA, CDR2 FQGTGA. This chain's CDR3 is CASSLTGFNTEAFF. CDR3 coding DNA: TGTGCCAGCAGCTTGACAGGGTTCAACACTGAAGCTTTCTTT.

This clone is a singleton in its sample. V is TRBV11-2 and J is TRBJ2-1, with 11 bases lining up with TRBD2. The germline V gene has CDR1 SGHAT and CDR2 FQNNGV. The CDR3 consists of 13 residues. V gave up 8 bases and J gave up 7 bases; unmatched junction bases: 4. The DNA of the CDR3 is TGTGCCAGCGTGATAGCGGGAGGGAATGAGCAGTTCTTC. It is translated as CASVIAGGNEQFF.

The chain has TRBV6-1 and TRBJ1-1; 10 positions agree with TRBD1. Germline assignment: CDR1 MNHNS and CDR2 SASEGT. J was trimmed by 5 bases and V by 10 bases; bases with no gene match: 10. The CDR3 is made up of 14 amino acids. The CDR3 here is CATPDWTGGTEAFF. CDR3 DNA: TGTGCCACCCCGGACTGGACAGGGGGGACTGAAGCTTTCTTT.

This clone occurred a few times. The chain combines TRBV30 with TRBJ1-1; D is undetermined. This CDR3 region has 11 residues. Germline CDR1 GTSNPN, CDR2 SVGIG (reference sequence). Trimming removed 0 bases from V and 6 bases from J, with 5 bases in between. CDR3 amino acids: CAWSVTAEAFF. Written as DNA, the CDR3 is TGTGCCTGGAGTGTCACGGCTGAAGCTTTCTTT.

The rearrangement joins TRBV28 to TRBJ2-1; 8 bases fit TRBD2. CDR1 and CDR2 from the germline V gene are MDHEN and SYDVKM. Losses at the gene ends were 2 bases for V and 1 base for J; bases not matched to a gene: 4. CDR3 size: 16 residues. The DNA for the CDR3 is TGTGCCAGCAGTTTAATAGCGGGGCGTTCCTACAATGAGCAGTTCTTC. It translates to CASSLIAGRSYNEQFF. The entire variable domain, with the rest obtained from reference TRBV28 and TRBJ2-1, is as follows: DVKVTQSSRYLVKRTGEKVFLECVQDMDHENMFWYRQDPGLGLRLIYFSYDVKMKEKGDIPEGYSVSREKKERFSLILESASTNQTSMYLCASSLIAGRSYNEQFFGPGTRLTVL.